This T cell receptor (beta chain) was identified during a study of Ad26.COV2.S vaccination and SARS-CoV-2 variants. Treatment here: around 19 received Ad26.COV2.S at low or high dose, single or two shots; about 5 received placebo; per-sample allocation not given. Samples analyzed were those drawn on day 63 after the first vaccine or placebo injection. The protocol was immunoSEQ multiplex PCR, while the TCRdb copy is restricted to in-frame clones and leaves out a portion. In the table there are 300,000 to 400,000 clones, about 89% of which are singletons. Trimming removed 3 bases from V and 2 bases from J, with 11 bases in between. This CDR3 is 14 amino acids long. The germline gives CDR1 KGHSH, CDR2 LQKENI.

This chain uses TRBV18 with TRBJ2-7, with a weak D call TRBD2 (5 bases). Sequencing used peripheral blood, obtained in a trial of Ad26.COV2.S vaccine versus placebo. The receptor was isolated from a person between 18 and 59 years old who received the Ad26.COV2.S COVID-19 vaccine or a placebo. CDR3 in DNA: TGTGCCAGCTCACCGAAGAGGGAGCCCTACGAGCAGTACTTC. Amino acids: CASSPKREPYEQYF.